The sequence of this TCR beta chain was determined in a study of breast tumors, draining lymph nodes, adjacent tissues listed by TCRdb under 2016. Study-wide context: Breast cancer patients provided tumor, adjacent nontumor tissue and axillary lymph nodes, and the study compared the TCR beta repertoires across these three sources. The study was designed to assess the relationships and possible T-cell exchange between tumor, surrounding tissue and draining lymph node repertoires in human breast cancer.

Sequencing was carried out with an Illumina HiSeq 2000. Multiplex PCR amplification was used to build the TCR beta chain libraries. High-throughput sequencing was used to analyze the amplified TCR beta chain products. The raw public reads went through TCRdb reprocessing: fastp at Q25, MiXCR clone calling, in-frame beta chains kept. When rows share a CDR3 protein, they turn into one entry using the most common DNA and genes. The sample profile shows over 200,000 distinct CDR3 sequences; approximately 31% of them were found once. The ten largest clones capture just over 1.4% of the sample. Findings and caveats that apply to the study as a whole: Tumor and nontumor tissue repertoires were found to be significantly more similar in luminal-like than in basal-like breast cancer. Rather than being directly demonstrated, the conclusion that tumor T cells originate in lymph nodes was presented as consistent with a hypothesis. The data were considered consistent with most tumor T cells being derived from the lymph node and subsequently expanding within tumor tissue. T-cell repertoire diversity in tumors was found to be lower than in lymph nodes but higher than in nontumor tissue, and preferential V and J gene usage was observed.

This clonotype was seen once. The specificity of this receptor is unknown. Being one base from a much bigger clone, this may be a read error. The CDR3 contains 14 residues, cysteine and phenylalanine counted. Left in the record is the CDR3 DNA by itself, 42 bases read in frame from the first base. The germline V gene (reference sequence) sets CDR1 to GTSNPN and CDR2 to SVGIG. The V end loses 0 bases and the J end loses 4 bases, and a stretch of 12 bases separates them. Lymph node samples were obtained from the axillary draining lymph nodes of breast cancer patients. The specimen was axillary lymph node tissue. The sequence came from a female donor with breast cancer. Some clones in this sample may be carry-over from other donors' samples. The V and J segments used are TRBV30 and TRBJ2-5; possibly the D gene is TRBD2, per 6 matching bases. In nucleotide form, the sequence is TGTGCCTGGAGTGTACGGGGGAGCCTAGAGACCCAGTACTTC. It is translated as CAWSVRGSLETQYF. With the rest looked up from the reference TRBV30 and TRBJ2-5 genes rather than sequenced, the full variable domain is SQTIHQWPATLVQPVGSPLSLECTVEGTSNPNLYWYRQAAGRGLQLLFYSVGIGQISSEVPQNLSASRPQDRQFILSSKKLLLSDSGFYLCAWSVRGSLETQYFGPGTRLLVL.